What follows describes a single TCR beta chain. These data come from a study of control samples from healthy donors and cancer patients. V lost 4 bases to trimming and J lost 0 bases, with 19 bases between them. CDR1 is KGHSH, CDR2 LQKENI, per germline. This CDR3 has 18 residues. Here immunoSEQ multiplex PCR was the method, and the copy in TCRdb shows in-frame clones only, minus some. This table holds 95,000 to 100,000 clones, roughly 90% found once. This TCR came from a man aged 30 to 45 in good health. Sequenced input: blood. The chain employs TRBV18 and TRBJ2-1; possibly TRBD1 for D (6 bases). The CDR3 region has the DNA TGTGCCAGCTCACAGTATCCTCCTCGACAGGCCTCCTACAATGAGCAGTTCTTC. Amino acid sequence: CASSQYPPRQASYNEQFF.